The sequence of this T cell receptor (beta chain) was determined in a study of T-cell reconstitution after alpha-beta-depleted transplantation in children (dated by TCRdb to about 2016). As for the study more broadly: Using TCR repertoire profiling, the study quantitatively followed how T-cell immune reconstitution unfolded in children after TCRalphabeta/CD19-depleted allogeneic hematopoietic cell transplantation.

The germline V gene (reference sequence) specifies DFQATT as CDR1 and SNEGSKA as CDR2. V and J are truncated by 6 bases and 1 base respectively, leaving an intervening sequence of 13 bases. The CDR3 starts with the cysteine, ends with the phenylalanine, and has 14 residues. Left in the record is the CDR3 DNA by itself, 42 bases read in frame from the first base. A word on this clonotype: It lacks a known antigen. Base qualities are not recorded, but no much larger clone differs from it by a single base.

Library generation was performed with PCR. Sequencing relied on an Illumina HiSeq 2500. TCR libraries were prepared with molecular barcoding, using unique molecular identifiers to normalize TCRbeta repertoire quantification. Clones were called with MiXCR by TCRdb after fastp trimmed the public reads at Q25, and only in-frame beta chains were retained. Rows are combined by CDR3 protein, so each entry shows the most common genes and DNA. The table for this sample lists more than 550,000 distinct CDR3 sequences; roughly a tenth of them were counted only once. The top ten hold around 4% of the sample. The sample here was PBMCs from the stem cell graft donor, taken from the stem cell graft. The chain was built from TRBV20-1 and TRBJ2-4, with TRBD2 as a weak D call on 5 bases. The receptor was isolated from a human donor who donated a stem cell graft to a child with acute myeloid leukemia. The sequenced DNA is TGCAGTGCCGTAATCCCGGGGGCCAAAAACATTCAGTACTTC. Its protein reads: CSAVIPGAKNIQYF.